This TCR beta chain was sequenced in a study of radiotherapy plus CTLA-4 blockade in lung cancer. Overall study context: Objective responses emerged in roughly 20% of patients, and around 29% attained disease control.

Overall study results and limits: Expansion of tumor-derived TCR clones was observed in blood after radiotherapy plus ipilimumab.

To note about this clone: Antigen specificity is unknown.

There are 14 residues in the CDR3. Deletions cut 1 base from V and 11 bases from J, with 17 bases between. CDR1 is SEHNR and CDR2 is FQNEAQ in the germline V gene (reference sequence). Patients had chemo-refractory metastatic non-small-cell lung cancer and received focal radiation plus CTLA-4 blockade that used ipilimumab. Profiling relied on immunoSEQ multiplex PCR, and the TCRdb table lists in-frame clones only, not all of them. The sample records 77,000 or so clones, nearly 75% being singletons. This specimen consisted of peripheral blood, obtained from a patient treated with radiotherapy plus ipilimumab. This TCR came from a human donor with non-small cell lung cancer whose response to radiotherapy plus ipilimumab could not be evaluated. The chain couples TRBV7-9 to TRBJ2-5; TRBD2 is a possible D gene (5 bases). As DNA, the CDR3 is TGTGCCAGCAGCTTAGGACTCAGCTCAAGGGAGCAGTACTTC. The encoded protein is CASSLGLSSREQYF.